This passage covers 32 T cell receptor beta chains from one sample sequenced in a study of T-cell reconstitution after alpha-beta-depleted transplantation in children. The TCRbeta library incorporated unique molecular identifiers. MiXCR, applied by TCRdb to the PCR reads, yields one record per CDR3 protein. Of about 480,000 distinct CDR3 sequences in the sample, roughly an eighth are singletons; the top ten hold around 5.6%. The starting material was PBMCs from the stem cell graft donor, obtained from the stem cell graft. The receptors originated from a human donor who donated a stem cell graft to a child with combined immunodeficiency.

The chain carries TRBV18 and TRBJ2-5; TRBD1 aligns across 8 bases. V shed 2 bases, J shed 5 bases, and the junction held 7 bases outside the gene matches. CDR3 length equals 15 residues. Germline V gene lookup returns CDR1 KGHSH and CDR2 LQKENI. Written as DNA, the CDR3 is TGTGCCAGCTCACCAGTCCAGGGGGCTTGGGAGACCCAGTACTTC. Encoded protein: CASSPVQGAWETQYF.

In this sample, this clonotype turned up many times. J is TRBJ2-2 and V is TRBV12-3 or TRBV12-4, with 12 nucleotides matching TRBD2. CDR3 length: 16 amino acids. The J segment lost 7 bases and the V segment lost 5 bases, leaving 8 bases of the junction unmatched. This CDR3 is CASSTLAGGLDGELFF. DNA for the CDR3: TGTGCCAGCAGTACTCTAGCGGGGGGGCTGGACGGGGAGCTGTTTTTT.

This clonotype was observed a handful of times. The chain has TRBV20-1 and TRBJ2-5; no clear D. The CDR3 runs to 11 residues. V lost 5 bases and J 1 base, leaving 5 bases between the germline ends. Germline V gene sequence: CDR1 DFQATT, CDR2 SNEGSKA (reference sequence). CDR3 in amino acids: CSAQFQETQYF. The CDR3 nucleotides are TGCAGTGCTCAGTTCCAAGAGACCCAGTACTTC.

The V and J genes are TRBV2 and TRBJ2-5; TRBD1 is a possible D gene (5 bases). The CDR3 has 11 residues. Germline V gene lookup returns CDR1 SNHLY and CDR2 FYNNEI. The germline V and J ends were trimmed by 6 bases and 10 bases, with 12 bases remaining between them. CDR3 amino acids: CASSAGQFQYF. In DNA form, the CDR3 reads TGTGCCAGCAGCGCCGGACAATTCCAGTACTTC. The full variable domain, completed using reference TRBV2 and TRBJ2-5, is EPEVTQTPSHQVTQMGQEVILRCVPISNHLYFYWYRQILGQKVEFLVSFYNNEISEKSEIFDDQFSVERPDGSNFTLKIRSTKLEDSAMYFCASSAGQFQYFGPGTRLLVL.

The chain has TRBV20-1 and TRBJ2-7; the match to TRBD2 covers 11 bases. CDR1 is DFQATT, CDR2 SNEGSKA, per germline (reference sequence). The CDR3 spans 16 residues. Losses at the gene ends were 1 base for V and 5 bases for J; bases not matched to a gene: 10. The CDR3 coding sequence is TGCAGTGCTAGAGTGCTTAGCGGGAGGGCTTATAACGAGCAGTACTTC. Its protein is CSARVLSGRAYNEQYF.

The chain joins TRBV7-8 to TRBJ1-6, with D maybe TRBD1 (5 bases). The CDR3 totals 16 residues. CDR1 and CDR2 from the germline V gene are SGHVS and FQNEAQ. The ends were cut back, 1 base at V and 7 bases at J, with 14 bases in the middle. The CDR3 nucleotides read TGTGCCAGCAGCTTAGTTGATTGGGGCCGGAATTCACCCCTCCACTTT. This sequence encodes CASSLVDWGRNSPLHF.

This clonotype was counted only a few times. The chain carries TRBV19 and TRBJ1-2; 7 nucleotides match TRBD1. Germline CDR1 is LNHDA and CDR2 is SQIVND (reference sequence). V shed 9 bases and J 6 bases; nucleotides not matched to a gene: 10. The CDR3 is made up of 13 amino acids. The CDR3, as DNA: TGTGCCAGCAGAGACAGGGTACATGATGGCTACACCTTC. Protein: CASRDRVHDGYTF.

This clonotype has a handful of counts. The chain has TRBV3-1 and TRBJ2-4; D not certain. Deletions cut 1 base from V and 1 base from J, with 5 bases between. There are 14 residues in the CDR3. CDR1 is LGHDT, CDR2 YNNKEL, per germline (reference sequence). In nucleotides, the CDR3 is TGTGCCAGCAGCCAAGGGGCTGCCAAAAACATTCAGTACTTC. Protein sequence: CASSQGAAKNIQYF.

This clonotype was seen a few times. V gene TRBV12-3 or TRBV12-4 combines with J gene TRBJ2-5; perhaps TRBD2 as D (5 bases). The CDR3 length is 15 residues. The V gene lost 5 bases and the J gene lost 2 bases, with 15 bases spanning the gap. The CDR3 nucleotides are TGTGCCAGCAGTCCCGGTTATGACTATCAAGAGACCCAGTACTTC. Translation: CASSPGYDYQETQYF.

This chain uses TRBV6-2 or TRBV6-3 with TRBJ2-1, with 12 bases fitting TRBD2. The CDR3 is made up of 14 amino acids. The V segment lost 7 bases and the J segment 9 bases; nucleotides outside the gene matches: 7. From germline, CDR1 is MNHEY and CDR2 SVGEGT. This chain's CDR3 is CASTLTSGSGEQFF. DNA for the CDR3: TGTGCCAGCACCCTGACTAGCGGGAGTGGTGAGCAGTTCTTC.

This clonotype has only a few counts. The J gene is TRBJ2-7, the V gene TRBV4-2; 13 nucleotides agree with TRBD2. This CDR3 region has 15 residues. Looked up from germline, CDR1 is LGHNA and CDR2 is YNFKEQ. The V segment lost 1 base and the J segment 5 bases; nucleotides outside the gene matches: 2. The CDR3 here is CASSQGTSGSNEQYF. The CDR3, as DNA: TGTGCCAGCAGCCAAGGGACTAGCGGGAGCAACGAGCAGTACTTC.

This sequence joins TRBV7-9 and TRBJ2-1; D call uncertain. Trimming stripped 1 base from V and 4 bases from J, with 8 bases between. In germline, CDR1 is SEHNR, CDR2 FQNEAQ (reference sequence). The CDR3 spans 14 residues. CDR3 loop: CASSLVDHYNEQFF. CDR3 DNA sequence: TGTGCCAGCAGCTTAGTGGACCATTACAATGAGCAGTTCTTC.

This rearrangement joins TRBV14 to TRBJ1-5; D unresolved. The germline V gene encodes CDR1 SGHDN and CDR2 FVKESK. CDR3 length: 14 amino acids. The germline V and J ends were trimmed by 1 base and 1 base, with 5 bases remaining between them. The CDR3 here is CASSQAGSNQPQHF. In DNA, the CDR3 is TGTGCCAGCAGCCAAGCGGGGAGCAATCAGCCCCAGCATTTT.

The J gene is TRBJ2-7, the V gene TRBV5-1; TRBD2 matches 8 bases. Germline assignment: CDR1 SGHRS and CDR2 YFSETQ. The CDR3 totals 15 residues. Losses at the gene ends were 3 bases for V and 4 bases for J; bases not matched to a gene: 9. The CDR3 is CASSWAGTSRYEQYF. CDR3 DNA sequence: TGCGCCAGCAGCTGGGCCGGGACTAGTAGGTACGAGCAGTACTTC.

The chain carries TRBV7-2 and TRBJ2-3, with D possibly being TRBD1 or TRBD2 (5 bases each). The germline gives CDR1 SGHTA, CDR2 FQGNSA. Trimming removed 2 bases at V and 0 bases at J, with 12 bases between. The CDR3 is 16 residues long. The CDR3 region has the DNA TGTGCCAGCAGCTTATACGGGGACCATAGCACAGATACGCAGTATTTT. This codes for CASSLYGDHSTDTQYF.

The sample holds many counts of this clonotype. The gene calls are TRBV7-3 and TRBJ2-7; D is uncertain. The CDR3 runs 13 residues. Trimming pared 5 bases from V and 0 bases from J, leaving 8 bases between. Germline assignment: CDR1 SGHTA and CDR2 FQGTGA. This chain's CDR3 is CASSPDHSYEQYF. Written as DNA, the CDR3 is TGTGCCAGCAGCCCGGACCACTCCTACGAGCAGTACTTC.

This clonotype was seen only once. This rearrangement joins TRBV6-2 or TRBV6-3 to TRBJ2-3, with 9 bases aligning to TRBD2. Trimming cost V 2 bases and J 4 bases; bases outside gene matches: 7. Per germline, CDR1 MNHEY and CDR2 SVGEGT. The CDR3 has 16 residues. CDR3 DNA sequence: TGTGCCAGCAGTTACCTTTTAGCGGGAGACCCAGATACGCAGTATTTT. Protein product: CASSYLLAGDPDTQYF.

The chain is built from TRBV28 and TRBJ2-3, with D unclear. CDR1 is MDHEN and CDR2 is SYDVKM in the germline V gene. The ends were cut back, 6 bases at V and 2 bases at J, with 6 bases in the middle. The CDR3 contains 12 residues. The CDR3 loop reads CASRGNTDTQYF. The CDR3 nucleotides are TGTGCCAGCAGAGGCAACACAGATACGCAGTATTTT.

V and J are TRBV12-3 or TRBV12-4 and TRBJ2-1, with TRBD1 matching over 8 bases. V was pared by 9 bases and J by 1 base, with 8 bases of the junction left unmatched. The CDR3 contains 15 residues. For the CDR3, the DNA is TGTGCCAGAAGTCTCACAGGGGGTTCCTACAATGAGCAGTTCTTC. Its translation: CARSLTGGSYNEQFF.

This clonotype was recorded many times. The chain uses TRBV12-3 or TRBV12-4 and TRBJ1-2; 7 bases match TRBD1. The CDR3 loop spans 15 amino acids. Trimming removed 2 bases from V and 5 bases from J; junction bases left unmatched: 8. The CDR3 reads CASSLSWTGLYGYTF. In DNA form, the CDR3 reads TGTGCCAGCAGTTTATCTTGGACAGGACTATATGGCTACACCTTC.

This clonotype was found a few times. V gene TRBV6-2 or TRBV6-3 combines with J gene TRBJ2-5; tentative D call: TRBD2 (5 bases). This CDR3 is 16 amino acids long. Per germline, CDR1 MNHEY and CDR2 SVGEGT. V was cut by 6 bases and J by 0 bases, with 17 bases left in between. The CDR3, as DNA: TGTGCCAGCAGCCTCCTCGGACTCCCGTACCAAGAGACCCAGTACTTC. It codes for CASSLLGLPYQETQYF.

This clonotype was detected a few times. The chain recombines TRBV12-3 or TRBV12-4 with TRBJ1-2, with D unresolved. CDR3 length: 14 residues. V lost 6 bases to trimming and J lost 1 base, with 12 bases between them. Here the CDR3 DNA reads TGTGCCAGCAGCCTGGGTGGAGTTAACTATGGCTACACCTTC. Translated, it gives CASSLGGVNYGYTF.

The chain carries TRBV7-9 and TRBJ1-1; 7 nucleotides align to TRBD1. The CDR3 sequence is 12 residues long. In germline, CDR1 is SEHNR, CDR2 FQNEAQ (reference sequence). The junction had 2 bases not matched to a gene; V was cut back by 8 bases and J by 2 bases. DNA of the CDR3: TGTGCCAGCGGGACAGACAACACTGAAGCTTTCTTT. Translation: CASGTDNTEAFF. Using reference TRBV7-9 and TRBJ1-1 for the parts outside the CDR3, the full variable domain is DTGVSQNPRHKITKRGQNVTFRCDPISEHNRLYWYRQTLGQGPEFLTYFQNEAQLEKSRLLSDRFSAERPKGSFSTLEIQRTEQGDSAMYLCASGTDNTEAFFGQGTRLTVV.

At least ten counts were recorded for this clonotype. This chain uses TRBV7-9 with TRBJ1-1, with D unresolved. The ends were cut back, 3 bases at V and 2 bases at J, with 13 bases in the middle. Germline V gene sequence: CDR1 SEHNR, CDR2 FQNEAQ (reference sequence). The CDR3 is made up of 15 amino acids. The CDR3 sequence is CASSLGAPTNTEAFF. The CDR3 DNA follows: TGTGCCAGCAGCTTGGGTGCACCAACAAACACTGAAGCTTTCTTT.

This clonotype was seen more than once but under ten times. The chain links TRBV20-1 to TRBJ2-1, with D possibly TRBD2 on 6 matching bases. This CDR3 comprises 15 residues. Looked up from germline, CDR1 is DFQATT and CDR2 is SNEGSKA (reference sequence). Trimming took off 3 bases at V and 0 bases at J, with 12 bases between the two ends. The CDR3 protein is CSARVRRASYNEQFF. CDR3 bases: TGCAGTGCTAGGGTACGGAGGGCCTCCTACAATGAGCAGTTCTTC.

The rearrangement uses TRBV12-3 or TRBV12-4 and TRBJ2-2; TRBD2 aligns across 11 bases. J lost 4 bases, V lost 5 bases, and 12 bases had no gene match. The CDR3 loop spans 18 amino acids. CDR3 nucleotides: TGTGCCAGCAGTCAAGACGGGACTAGCGGTATTTTCACCGGGGAGCTGTTTTTT. It specifies CASSQDGTSGIFTGELFF.

The DNA of the CDR3 is TGTGCCAGCAGTGAAAAGGGGGGAAATCCCTACGAGCAGTACTTC. Its protein is CASSEKGGNPYEQYF. The V gene is TRBV2, the J gene TRBJ2-7; D tentatively fits TRBD1 or TRBD2 (6 bases each). The CDR3 has 15 amino acids. The germline gives CDR1 SNHLY, CDR2 FYNNEI. The V gene lost 2 bases and the J gene lost 2 bases, with 13 bases spanning the gap.

This clonotype was seen more than once but under ten times. The chain combines TRBV2 with TRBJ2-1, with D possibly matching TRBD2 (5 bases). Germline CDR1 is SNHLY and CDR2 is FYNNEI. V lost 8 bases, J lost 4 bases, and 12 bases lay in between. The length of the CDR3 is 13 residues. The CDR3 region has the DNA TGTGCCAGCGGGGAGACTCTTTACAATGAGCAGTTCTTC. Translation: CASGETLYNEQFF.

A few counts support this clonotype. This chain uses TRBV30 with TRBJ2-3; perhaps TRBD1 as D (5 bases). Germline CDR1 and CDR2: GTSNPN and SVGIG (reference sequence). The CDR3 extends over 15 amino acids. V was trimmed by 2 bases and J by 0 bases, leaving 12 bases between them. CDR3 region: CAWSRWGSSTDTQYF. The CDR3 DNA sequence: TGTGCCTGGAGTAGGTGGGGCTCTAGCACAGATACGCAGTATTTT.

This clonotype was recorded at least ten times. V is TRBV9 and J is TRBJ2-3, with D hard to call. Germline V lookup: CDR1 SGDLS, CDR2 YYNGEE. The CDR3 has 13 residues. Between the trimmed V and J ends, which lost 3 bases and 4 bases, there was a span of 9 bases. The CDR3 DNA reads as TGTGCCAGCAGCGCCCTGCCAGCAGATACGCAGTATTTT. The encoded protein is CASSALPADTQYF.

This chain connects TRBV7-8 to TRBJ1-5; D gene unclear. CDR1 and CDR2 (germline): SGHVS, FQNEAQ. CDR3 length: 14 residues. Deletions cut 0 bases from V and 5 bases from J, with 8 bases between. The CDR3: CASSLASYDQPQHF. The DNA of the CDR3 is TGTGCCAGCAGCTTAGCGTCATATGATCAGCCCCAGCATTTT.

V is TRBV7-9 and J is TRBJ2-3; the match to TRBD1 covers 8 bases. CDR3 length: 16 residues. With V trimmed by 1 base and J by 7 bases, 10 bases remained unmatched. Germline V gene data show CDR1 as SEHNR and CDR2 as FQNEAQ (reference sequence). The CDR3 reads CASSLEPDRVGYTQYF. CDR3 bases: TGTGCCAGCAGCTTAGAACCGGACAGGGTGGGATATACGCAGTATTTT.